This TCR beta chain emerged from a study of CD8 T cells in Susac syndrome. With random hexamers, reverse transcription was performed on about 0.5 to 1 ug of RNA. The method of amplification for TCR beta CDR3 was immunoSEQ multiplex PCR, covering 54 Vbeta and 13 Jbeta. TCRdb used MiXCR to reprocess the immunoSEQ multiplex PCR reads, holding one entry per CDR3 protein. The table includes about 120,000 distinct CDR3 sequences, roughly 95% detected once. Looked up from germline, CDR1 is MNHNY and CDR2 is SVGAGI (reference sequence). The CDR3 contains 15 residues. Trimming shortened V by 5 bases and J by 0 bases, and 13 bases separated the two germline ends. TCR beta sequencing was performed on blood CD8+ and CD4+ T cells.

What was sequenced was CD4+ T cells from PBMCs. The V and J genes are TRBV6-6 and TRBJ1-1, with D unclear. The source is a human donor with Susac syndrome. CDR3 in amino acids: CASSPEGPVNTEAFF. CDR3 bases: TGTGCCAGCAGTCCCGAGGGTCCAGTGAACACTGAAGCTTTCTTT.